This TCR beta chain comes out of a study of cytomegalovirus exposure and HLA in healthy donors. Study-wide findings and caveats: TCR beta V- and J-gene trimming, according to a later analysis, was linked to a missense DCLRE1C variant.

Researchers ran the PCR with 60 Vbeta and 13 Jbeta primers. Clones were sequenced by immunoSEQ multiplex PCR, and TCRdb holds only the in-frame ones, with some missing. Here the sample spans approximately 240,000 clones, around 89% being singletons. Turning to this clone: Antigen specificity is unknown.

In germline, CDR1 is MNHEY, CDR2 SMNVEV (reference sequence). The CDR3 is 15 residues long. Between the trimmed V and J ends, which lost 6 bases and 4 bases, there was a span of 18 bases. This TCR derives from a woman aged 18-35 years in good health and CMV-seronegative. The gene calls are TRBV27 and TRBJ1-1; the D gene is possibly TRBD1 (5 bases). Material for sequencing was PBMCs. CDR3 protein: CASRIFREVATEAFF. As DNA, the CDR3 is TGTGCCAGCAGGATATTCAGGGAGGTGGCCACTGAAGCTTTCTTT.